This TCR beta chain was profiled in a study of cytomegalovirus exposure and HLA in healthy donors. Study outcomes and limitations: Reports described diagnosis of cytomegalovirus status by the classifier as highly specific and sensitive.

Germline CDR1 and CDR2: SGDLS and YYNGEE. The CDR3 consists of 13 residues. The germline V and J ends were trimmed by 3 bases and 1 base, with 7 bases remaining between them. This clone has a single count. Its specificity is not known. PCR primers comprised 60 Vbeta and 13 Jbeta primers. Authors' methods: Later, an analysis found about 80 million unique TCR beta chains, and 9.5 million to 12 million of these were shared. Some clones are missing from TCRdb's copy, which holds only in-frame ones; the method was immunoSEQ multiplex PCR. V, J and clone size were drawn from that table, and D and trimming were deduced from the DNA. The repertoire holds roughly 110,000 clones, with around three quarters as singletons.

The sequence derives from a woman aged 45-65 years in good health and CMV-seropositive. The chain has TRBV9 and TRBJ2-5; unclear D gene. The material sequenced was PBMCs. The CDR3 sequence is CASSARLQETQYF. The DNA for the CDR3 is TGTGCCAGCAGCGCCCGACTCCAAGAGACCCAGTACTTC.